This TCR beta chain was captured by sequencing in a study of quantifying T cell responses using KT2 cells. Study-wide background: Reverse transcription used primers in the TCR alpha and beta constant regions. The study, taken as a whole, reports: Very high KT2 spike-in numbers caused saturation in KT2 sequence detection.

In regard to this clonotype: As yet, its antigen is unknown.

Germline CDR1 and CDR2: DFQATT and SNEGSKA (reference sequence). Trimming cost V 3 bases and J 3 bases; bases outside gene matches: 10. The CDR3 extends over 16 amino acids. A single-stranded UMI oligo with SP2 sequence was ligated to cDNA 3' ends. The first PCR ran around 4 cycles with an equimolar RC1.1 and RC1.2 beta primer mix. Starting with the second PCR, alpha and beta TCR chains went through separate processing. In TCRdb, the UMI-ligation and nested PCR reads were re-called with MiXCR into one record per CDR3 protein. This sample has roughly 38,000 distinct CDR3 sequences, with about a sixth found just once. Known numbers of the T cell clone KT2 were added to PBMC. A range of KT2-to-PBMC ratios was made using fixed PBMC numbers.

The source of this sequence is a human donor. Sequencing was carried out using PBMCs spiked with cells of the T cell clone KT2. The rearrangement links TRBV20-1 to TRBJ2-1, with 8 bases fitting TRBD2. The CDR3 reads CSASPATSGGYNEQFF. In DNA form, the CDR3 reads TGCAGTGCTAGCCCTGCTACTAGCGGCGGCTACAATGAGCAGTTCTTC.